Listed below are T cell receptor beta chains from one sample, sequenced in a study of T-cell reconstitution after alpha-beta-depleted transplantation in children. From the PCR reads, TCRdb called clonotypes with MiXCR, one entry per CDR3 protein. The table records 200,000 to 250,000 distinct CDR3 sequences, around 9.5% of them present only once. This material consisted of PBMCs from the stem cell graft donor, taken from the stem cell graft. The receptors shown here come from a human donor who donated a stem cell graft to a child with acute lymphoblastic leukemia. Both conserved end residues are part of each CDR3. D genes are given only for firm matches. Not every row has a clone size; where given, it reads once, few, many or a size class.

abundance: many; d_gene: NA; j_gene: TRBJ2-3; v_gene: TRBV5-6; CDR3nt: TGTGCCAGCAGCTTGGGTTTAAGCACAGATACGCAGTATTTT; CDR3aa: CASSLGLSTDTQYF
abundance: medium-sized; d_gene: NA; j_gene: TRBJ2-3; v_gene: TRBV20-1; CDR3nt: TGCAGTGCTCAAAACCCAGGCACAGATACGCAGTATTTT; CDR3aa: CSAQNPGTDTQYF
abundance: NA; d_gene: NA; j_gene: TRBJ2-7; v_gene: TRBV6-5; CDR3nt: TGTGCCAGCAGTTACTCGATAGGGAGGCTAGGGGAGCAGTACTTC; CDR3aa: CASSYSIGRLGEQYF
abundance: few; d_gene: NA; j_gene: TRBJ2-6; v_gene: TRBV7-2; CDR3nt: TGTGCCAGCAGCTCCGTCCGTGGGGGGGCCGGGGCCAACGTCCTGACTTTC; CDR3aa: CASSSVRGGAGANVLTF
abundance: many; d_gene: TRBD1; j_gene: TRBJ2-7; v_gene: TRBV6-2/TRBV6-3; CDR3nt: TGTGCCAGCAGGCCCGGGACAGGTGGATCCTACGAGCAGTACTTC; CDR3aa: CASRPGTGGSYEQYF
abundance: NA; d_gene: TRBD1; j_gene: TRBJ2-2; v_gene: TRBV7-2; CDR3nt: TGTGCCATCCCGGGACAGGGTAGTACGGGGGAGCTGTTTTTT; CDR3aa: CAIPGQGSTGELFF
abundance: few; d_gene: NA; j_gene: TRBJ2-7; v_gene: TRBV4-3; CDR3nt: TGCGCCAGCAGCCAAGAGAGGGCCTCCTACGAGCAGTACTTC; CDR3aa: CASSQERASYEQYF
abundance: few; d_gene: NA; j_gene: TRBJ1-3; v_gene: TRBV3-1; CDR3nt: TGTGCCAGCAGCCAACGGGACCGCTCTGGAAACACCATATATTTT; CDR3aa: CASSQRDRSGNTIYF
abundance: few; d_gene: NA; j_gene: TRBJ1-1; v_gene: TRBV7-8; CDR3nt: TGTGCCAGCAACCCTACCGGGGCTTTGAACACTGAAGCTTTCTTT; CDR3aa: CASNPTGALNTEAFF
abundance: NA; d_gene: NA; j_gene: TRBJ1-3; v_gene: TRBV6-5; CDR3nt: TGTGCCAGCAGTTACTCGAGTCCGGGGCAGGCTGGATCTGGAAACACCATATATTTT; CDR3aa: CASSYSSPGQAGSGNTIYF
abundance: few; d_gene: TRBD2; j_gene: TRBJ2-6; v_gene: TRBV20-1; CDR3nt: TGCAGTGCTAGCCCCCTCGCTAGCGGGGGGGTTGGCAACGTCCTGACTTTC; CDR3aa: CSASPLASGGVGNVLTF
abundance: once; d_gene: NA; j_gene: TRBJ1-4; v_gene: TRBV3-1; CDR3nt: TGTGCCAGCAGCCAAACAACAGGAAATGAAAAACTGTTTTTT; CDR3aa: CASSQTTGNEKLFF
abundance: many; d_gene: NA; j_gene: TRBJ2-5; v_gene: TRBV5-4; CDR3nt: TGTGCCAGCAGGACGAACTTCGAAGAGACCCAGTACTTC; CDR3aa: CASRTNFEETQYF
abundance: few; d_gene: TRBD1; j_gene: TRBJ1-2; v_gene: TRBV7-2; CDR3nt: TGTGCCAGCAGCTTTGGGACAGGGGGCATAGGCTACACCTTC; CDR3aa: CASSFGTGGIGYTF
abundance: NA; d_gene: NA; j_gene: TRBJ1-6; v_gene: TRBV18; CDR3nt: TGTGCCAGCTCACCAAATCCGGCCAGCAGACATAATTCACCCCTCCACTTT; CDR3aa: CASSPNPASRHNSPLHF
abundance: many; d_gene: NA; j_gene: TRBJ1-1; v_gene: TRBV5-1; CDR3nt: TGCGCCAGCAGCCCCCCGGCGGGGGGGACCACTGAAGCTTTCTTT; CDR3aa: CASSPPAGGTTEAFF
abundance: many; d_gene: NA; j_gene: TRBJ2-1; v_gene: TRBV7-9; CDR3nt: TGTGCCAGCAGTCCCGGCCAGGTGCAGTTCTTC; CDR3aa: CASSPGQVQFF
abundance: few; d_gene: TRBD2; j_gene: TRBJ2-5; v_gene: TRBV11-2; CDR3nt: TGTGCCAGCAGCTTAGATGGTAGCGGGGGCCCCCGCGGGTCCCAGTACTTC; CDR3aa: CASSLDGSGGPRGSQYF
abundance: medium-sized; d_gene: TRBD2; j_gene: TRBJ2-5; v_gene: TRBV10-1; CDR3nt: TGCGCCAGCAGTGAGGTAGCGGGGGGGTACCAAGAGACCCAGTACTTC; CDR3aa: CASSEVAGGYQETQYF
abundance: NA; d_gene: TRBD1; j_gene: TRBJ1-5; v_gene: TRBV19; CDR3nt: TGTGCCAGTAGTACCAGACAGGGTCGGTTGAGCAATCAGCCCCAGCATTTT; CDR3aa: CASSTRQGRLSNQPQHF
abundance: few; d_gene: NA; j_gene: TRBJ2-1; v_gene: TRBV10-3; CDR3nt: TGTGCCGCACAGGATTACAATGAGCAGTTCTTC; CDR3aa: CAAQDYNEQFF
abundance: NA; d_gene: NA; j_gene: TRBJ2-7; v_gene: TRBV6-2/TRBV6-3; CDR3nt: TGTGCCAGCAGTTACTCGGGACACAGCTACGAGCAGTACTTC; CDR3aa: CASSYSGHSYEQYF
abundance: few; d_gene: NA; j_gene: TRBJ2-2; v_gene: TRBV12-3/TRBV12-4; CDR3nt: TGTGCCAGCAGTTTACCTCCGGGGGGGGAGCTGTTTTTT; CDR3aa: CASSLPPGGELFF
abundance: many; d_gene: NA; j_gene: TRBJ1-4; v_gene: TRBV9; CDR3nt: TGTGCCAGCAGCGTAAGTGCCGGACTCCTTGAAAAACTGTTTTTT; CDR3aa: CASSVSAGLLEKLFF
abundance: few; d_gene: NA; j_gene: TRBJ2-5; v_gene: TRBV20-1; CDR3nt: TGCAGTGCTAGTAACCCCCGGGAGACCCAGTACTTC; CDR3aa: CSASNPRETQYF
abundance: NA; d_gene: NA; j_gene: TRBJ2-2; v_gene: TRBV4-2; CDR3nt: TGTGCCAGCAGCCAAGAGAGTCGCGGCACCGGGGAGCTGTTTTTT; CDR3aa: CASSQESRGTGELFF
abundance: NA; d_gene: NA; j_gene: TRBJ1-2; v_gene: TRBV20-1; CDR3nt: TGCAGTGCTAGACCGGGAGGCAGGACAGATGGCTACACCTTC; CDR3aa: CSARPGGRTDGYTF
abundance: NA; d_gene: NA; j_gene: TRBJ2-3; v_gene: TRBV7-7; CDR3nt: TGTGCCAGCAGCTTAGGTGGGGGGTCAGATACGCAGTATTTT; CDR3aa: CASSLGGGSDTQYF
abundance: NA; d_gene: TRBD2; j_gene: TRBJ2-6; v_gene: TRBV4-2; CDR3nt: TGTGCCAGCAGCCAAGTGGGAGGGTCTGGGGCCAACGTCCTGACTTTC; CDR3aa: CASSQVGGSGANVLTF
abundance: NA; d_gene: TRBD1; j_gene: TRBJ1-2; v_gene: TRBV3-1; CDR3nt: TGTGCCAGCAGCCTAACGGACAGGGACTATGGCTACACCTTC; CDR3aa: CASSLTDRDYGYTF
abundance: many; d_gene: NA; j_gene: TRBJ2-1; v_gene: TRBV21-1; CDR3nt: TGTGCCAGCAGCAAAAGGACAGATCCGTCCTACAATGAGCAGTTCTTC; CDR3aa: CASSKRTDPSYNEQFF
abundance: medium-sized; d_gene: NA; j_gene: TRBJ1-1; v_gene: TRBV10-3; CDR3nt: TGTGCCATCAGCGCACAGGGACCCATGAACACTGAAGCTTTCTTT; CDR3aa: CAISAQGPMNTEAFF
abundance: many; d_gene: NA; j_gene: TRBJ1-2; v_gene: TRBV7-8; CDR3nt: TGTGCCAGCAGCTCTCAGGGGCCTAGCACCGGTGGCTACACCTTC; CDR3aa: CASSSQGPSTGGYTF
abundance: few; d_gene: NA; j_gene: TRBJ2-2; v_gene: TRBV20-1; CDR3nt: TGCAGTGCAACCACAGCCACGACATGGGGGACCGGGGAGCTGTTTTTT; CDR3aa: CSATTATTWGTGELFF
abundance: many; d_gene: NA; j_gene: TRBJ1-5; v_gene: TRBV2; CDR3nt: TGTGCCAGCAAGGTAGAACAGAATCAGCCCCAGCATTTT; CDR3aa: CASKVEQNQPQHF
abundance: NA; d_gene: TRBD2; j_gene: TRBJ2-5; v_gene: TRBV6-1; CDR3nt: TGTGCCAGCGGAAAGGGACTAGCGGGTCGCGGGACCCAGTACTTC; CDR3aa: CASGKGLAGRGTQYF
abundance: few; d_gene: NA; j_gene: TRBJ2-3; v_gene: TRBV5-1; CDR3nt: TGCGCCAGCAGCCCGGACTACCCGCCAGATACGCAGTATTTT; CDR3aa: CASSPDYPPDTQYF
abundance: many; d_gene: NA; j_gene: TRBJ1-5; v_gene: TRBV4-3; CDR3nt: TGCGCCAGCAGCCAAGACTGGCGACAGGATCAGCCCCAGCATTTT; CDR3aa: CASSQDWRQDQPQHF
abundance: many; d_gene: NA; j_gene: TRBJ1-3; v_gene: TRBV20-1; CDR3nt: TGCAGTGGGACAGAGAGGGGAAACACCATATATTTT; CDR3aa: CSGTERGNTIYF
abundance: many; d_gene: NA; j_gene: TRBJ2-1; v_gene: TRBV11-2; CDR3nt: TGTGCCAGCAGCTTAGCGGGGGTGAGCAACAATGAGCAGTTCTTC; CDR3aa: CASSLAGVSNNEQFF
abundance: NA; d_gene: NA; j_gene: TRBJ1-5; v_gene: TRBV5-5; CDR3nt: TGTGCCAGCAGCCTAGAATATAGCAATCAGCCCCAGCATTTT; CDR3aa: CASSLEYSNQPQHF
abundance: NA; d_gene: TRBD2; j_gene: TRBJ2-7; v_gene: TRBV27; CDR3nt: TGTGCCAGCAGTTTGACTAGCGGCTACGAGCAGTACTTC; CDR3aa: CASSLTSGYEQYF
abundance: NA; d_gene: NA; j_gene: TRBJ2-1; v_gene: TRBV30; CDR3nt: TGTGCCTGGAGTCCCGGAACCAATGAGCAGTTCTTC; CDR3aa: CAWSPGTNEQFF
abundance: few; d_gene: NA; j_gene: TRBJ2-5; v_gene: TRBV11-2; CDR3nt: TGTGCCAGCAGCTTACAGGCCAACTGGGTAGGAGAGACCCAGTACTTC; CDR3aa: CASSLQANWVGETQYF
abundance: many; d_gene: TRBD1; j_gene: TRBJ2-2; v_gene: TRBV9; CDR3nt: TGTGCCAGCAGCGCCCACAGGGGCACCGGGGAGCTGTTTTTT; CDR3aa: CASSAHRGTGELFF
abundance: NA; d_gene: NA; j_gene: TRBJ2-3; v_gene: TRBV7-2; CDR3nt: TGTGCCAGCAGCTTAGGAACAGGTAGCGATACGCAGTATTTT; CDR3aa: CASSLGTGSDTQYF
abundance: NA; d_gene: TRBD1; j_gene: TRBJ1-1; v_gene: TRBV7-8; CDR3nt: TGTGCCAGCAGCTTAGCTGAGGGGGCGAACACTGAAGCTTTCTTT; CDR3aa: CASSLAEGANTEAFF
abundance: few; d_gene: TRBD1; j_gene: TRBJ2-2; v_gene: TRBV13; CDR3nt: TGTGCCAGCAGCCCGAGGACAGGGGGCGCCGCCGGGGAGCTGTTTTTT; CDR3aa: CASSPRTGGAAGELFF
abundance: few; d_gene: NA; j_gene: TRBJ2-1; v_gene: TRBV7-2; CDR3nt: TGTGCCAGCAGCATAAGGGGTTCCTACAATGAGCAGTTCTTC; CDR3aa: CASSIRGSYNEQFF
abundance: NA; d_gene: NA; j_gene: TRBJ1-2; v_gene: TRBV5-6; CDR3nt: TGTGCCAGCAGCTTGTTTGGGGGGACTGGCTACACCTTC; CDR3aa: CASSLFGGTGYTF
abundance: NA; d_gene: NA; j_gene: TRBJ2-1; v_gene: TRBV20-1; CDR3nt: TGCAGTGCTAGCGTGGGCCCACAGGAAGCTTACAATGAGCAGTTCTTC; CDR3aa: CSASVGPQEAYNEQFF
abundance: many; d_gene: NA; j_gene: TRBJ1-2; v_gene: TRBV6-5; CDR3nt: TGTGCCAGCAGTTATGACAGAAACTATGGCTACACCTTC; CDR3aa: CASSYDRNYGYTF
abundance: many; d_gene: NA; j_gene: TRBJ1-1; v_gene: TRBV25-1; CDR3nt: TGTGCCAGCAGTGAATATCGGGGAATGGGCACTGAAGCTTTCTTT; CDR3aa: CASSEYRGMGTEAFF
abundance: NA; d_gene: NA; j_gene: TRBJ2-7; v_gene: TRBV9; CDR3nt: TGTGCCAGCAGCGGGGGGCCTGGAAGCGAGCAGTACTTC; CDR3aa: CASSGGPGSEQYF